This T cell receptor beta chain was sequenced during a study of a mutant IDH1 vaccine in newly diagnosed glioma. Study summary: Vaccination followed radiotherapy alone by 4-6 weeks, or accompanied temozolomide cycles. Males made up about 60% and females approximately 38% of treated patients, whose mean age was roughly 40 years.

Germline assignment: CDR1 ENHRY and CDR2 SYGVKD. The CDR3 loop spans 14 amino acids. Between the trimmed V and J ends, which lost 7 bases and 2 bases, there was a span of 14 bases. Libraries were prepared by immunoSEQ multiplex PCR; TCRdb keeps only in-frame clonotypes and omits some of them. This sample has about 64,000 clones, with roughly 68% found just once. Remarks on this clone: Antigen: not known.

Time point of the sample: week 35, safety follow-up. Every vaccination contained 300 ug of the mutant IDH1 20-mer peptide and was paired with topical imiquimod. The chain employs TRBV10-3 and TRBJ1-1, with a possible D match to TRBD1 (6 bases). The sequence was obtained from a man between 45 and 60 years old with glioma. Material: PBMCs, obtained from a glioma patient whose treatment included an IDH1 peptide vaccine. CDR3 DNA sequence: TGTGCCATCAAACTGCAGGGGACAAACACTGAAGCTTTCTTT. Its translation: CAIKLQGTNTEAFF.